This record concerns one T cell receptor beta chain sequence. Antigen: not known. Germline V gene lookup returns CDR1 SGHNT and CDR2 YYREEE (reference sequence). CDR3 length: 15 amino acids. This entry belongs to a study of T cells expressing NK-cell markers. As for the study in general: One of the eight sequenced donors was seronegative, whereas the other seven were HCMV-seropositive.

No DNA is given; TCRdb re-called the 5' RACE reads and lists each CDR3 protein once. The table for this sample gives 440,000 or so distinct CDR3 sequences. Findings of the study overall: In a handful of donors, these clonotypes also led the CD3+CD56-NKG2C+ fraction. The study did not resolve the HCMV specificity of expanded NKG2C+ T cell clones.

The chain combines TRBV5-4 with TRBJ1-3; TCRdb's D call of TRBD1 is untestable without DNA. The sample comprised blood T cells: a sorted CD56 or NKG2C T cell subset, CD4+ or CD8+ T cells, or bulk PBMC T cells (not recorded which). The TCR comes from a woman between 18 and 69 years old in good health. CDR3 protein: CASSPRFGDGNTIYF.